This T cell receptor beta chain was profiled in a study of CD8 T cells in ankylosing spondylitis. Study findings and constraints: Disease-linked clones bore a CD8+ phenotype, appearing relatively rarely in peripheral blood. Reports say disease-linked clones showed up significantly more in matched ankylosing spondylitis synovial fluid.

In its sample, this clonotype was seen a few times. The antigen remains undetermined. Molecular-barcoded quantitative 5'-RACE produced these TCR beta libraries. TCRdb re-called the 5' RACE reads with MiXCR, one entry per CDR3 protein. The sample records about 320,000 distinct CDR3 sequences, more than 9% being singletons. Sequencing was performed on blood, either unsorted or a sorted T cell fraction (not recorded which). This receptor was taken from a female donor with ankylosing spondylitis or in good health (not recorded which).

The CDR3 loop reads CASSVGGGHYEQYF. The CDR3 DNA sequence: TGTGCCAGCAGCGTAGGCGGGGGCCACTACGAGCAGTACTTC. The chain couples TRBV9 to TRBJ2-7; a weak D match, TRBD2 (7 bases). The V end was cut by 0 bases, the J end by 3 bases, with 10 bases between. Germline V gene lookup returns CDR1 SGDLS and CDR2 YYNGEE. The CDR3 totals 14 residues.